These 23 T cell receptor beta chains originate from one sample sequenced in a study of blood T cells in healthy people across ages. PCR was performed a second time for roughly 7 to 12 cycles using a sample-barcoded 5' primer and a J-beta primer mix. Each CDR3 protein gets one entry after TCRdb re-called the 5' RACE reads with MiXCR. The profile shows approximately 820,000 distinct CDR3 sequences, roughly 44% of them singletons. The sample consisted of blood. Receptor source: a man between 60 and 75 years old in good health.

CDR3 DNA sequence: TGTGCCAGCAGTGGACGCCAGAACAATCAGCCCCAGCATTTT. It encodes CASSGRQNNQPQHF. The rearrangement links TRBV6-1 to TRBJ1-5; D is ambiguous. The CDR3 spans 14 residues. From germline, CDR1 is MNHNS and CDR2 SASEGT. The germline V and J ends were trimmed by 4 bases and 3 bases, with 10 bases remaining between them.

The gene calls are TRBV5-6 and TRBJ2-1; 11 nucleotides align to TRBD2. Germline CDR1 reads SGHDT; CDR2 reads YYEEEE. The CDR3 loop spans 17 amino acids. Losses at the gene ends were 7 bases for V and 0 bases for J; bases not matched to a gene: 9. CDR3 sequence: CASPGVAGGFSYNEQFF. In DNA form, the CDR3 reads TGTGCCAGCCCCGGGGTAGCGGGGGGGTTCTCCTACAATGAGCAGTTCTTC.

J is TRBJ2-3 and V is TRBV11-2, with a possible D match to TRBD2 (6 bases). This CDR3 contains 16 residues. V lost 5 bases and J lost 4, with 19 bases in between. CDR1 and CDR2 from the germline V gene are SGHAT and FQNNGV. The CDR3 spells CASSPTAPWGADTQYF. The CDR3 DNA reads as TGTGCCAGCAGCCCTACGGCCCCATGGGGGGCAGATACGCAGTATTTT.

The CDR3 nucleotides read TGTGCCAGCAGCTTGGTTTTGGGGCTGAGCTACGAGCAGTACTTC. Translating gives CASSLVLGLSYEQYF. J is TRBJ2-7 and V is TRBV5-8; tentatively, D is TRBD1 (5 bases). CDR1 is SGHTS and CDR2 is YDEGEE in the germline V gene. V was shortened by 0 bases and J by 3 bases, with 13 bases between the two germline ends. The CDR3 consists of 15 residues.

V and J are TRBV5-1 and TRBJ1-1, with 10 bases aligning to TRBD1. There are 15 residues in the CDR3. J lost 4 bases, V lost 4 bases, and 7 bases had no gene match. The germline CDR1 and CDR2 sequences are SGHRS and YFSETQ. CDR3 sequence reads: CASSAAGTGVTEAFF. CDR3 bases: TGCGCCAGCAGCGCAGCCGGGACAGGGGTCACTGAAGCTTTCTTT.

The CDR3 region has the DNA TGTGCCAGCAGTTCCCGACTAGCGGGGGCTTATGGCACGCAGTATTTT. It codes for CASSSRLAGAYGTQYF. The gene calls are TRBV6-2 or TRBV6-3 and TRBJ2-3; 12 bases fit TRBD2. CDR1 is MNHEY and CDR2 is SVGEGT in the germline V gene. CDR3 size: 16 residues. With 4 bases clipped from V and 9 bases from J, the junction kept 11 bases outside the gene matches.

Here the CDR3 reads CASSPQGSGGSYNEQFF. In nucleotides, the CDR3 is TGCGCCAGCAGCCCCCAAGGGAGCGGGGGGAGCTACAATGAGCAGTTCTTC. This chain uses TRBV5-1 with TRBJ2-1, with TRBD2 matching 9 bases. After removal of 4 bases from V and 3 bases from J, the junction contained 11 bases not matched to a gene. Germline CDR1 SGHRS, CDR2 YFSETQ. The CDR3 is made up of 17 amino acids. The variable domain in full, with the rest retrieved from reference TRBV5-1 and TRBJ2-1, is KAGVTQTPRYLIKTRGQQVTLSCSPISGHRSVSWYQQTPGQGLQFLFEYFSETQRNKGNFPGRFSGRQFSNSRSEMNVSTLELGDSALYLCASSPQGSGGSYNEQFFGPGTRLTVL.

The V call is TRBV9, the J call TRBJ2-5; 8 nucleotides agree with TRBD1. The CDR3 extends over 16 amino acids. CDR1 and CDR2 from the germline V gene are SGDLS and YYNGEE. Germline trimming cut 0 bases from V and 5 bases from J; bases unmatched to any gene: 9. The chain's CDR3 is CASSVAAAGGGETQYF. DNA of the CDR3: TGTGCCAGCAGCGTAGCTGCCGCAGGGGGCGGCGAGACCCAGTACTTC.

The chain uses TRBV12-5 and TRBJ2-1, with D perhaps matching TRBD2 (6 bases). The CDR3 has 15 amino acids. V lost 6 bases and J 0 bases, leaving 12 bases between the germline ends. Looked up from germline, CDR1 is LGHNT and CDR2 is FRNRAP. The CDR3: CASGPPGSSYNEQFF. Here the CDR3 DNA reads TGTGCTAGTGGCCCCCCCGGGAGCTCCTACAATGAGCAGTTCTTC.

The chain couples TRBV20-1 to TRBJ1-1, with D possibly matching TRBD1 (5 bases). This CDR3 region has 13 residues. V dropped 2 bases and J dropped 0 bases, with 7 bases sitting between them. The V gene's germline CDR1 is DFQATT and CDR2 SNEGSKA (reference sequence). The CDR3 is CSARQDMNTEAFF. The CDR3, as DNA: TGCAGTGCTAGACAGGACATGAACACTGAAGCTTTCTTT.

This clonotype was seen a handful of times. J is TRBJ2-7 and V is TRBV29-1; unclear D gene. V was trimmed by 7 bases and J by 3 bases, leaving 13 bases between them. Germline V gene sequence: CDR1 SQVTM, CDR2 ANQGSEA. The CDR3 runs to 12 residues. Written as DNA, the CDR3 is TGCAGCGACCTCCCCAGGATCTACGAGCAGTACTTC. Translating it yields CSDLPRIYEQYF.

This chain connects TRBV12-3 or TRBV12-4 to TRBJ1-2; maybe TRBD1 (5 bases). The CDR3 is 14 amino acids. V lost 4 bases to trimming and J lost 4 bases, with 13 bases between them. The CDR3 DNA reads TGTGCCAGCAGTTGGGGGGAGAAGGGCTATGGCTACACCTTC. Its translation: CASSWGEKGYGYTF.

The chain recombines TRBV7-2 with TRBJ2-2; 7 nucleotides align to TRBD1. V trimming: 3 bases; J trimming: 3 bases; junction bases outside the gene matches: 10. The CDR3 totals 17 residues. Germline V gene lookup returns CDR1 SGHTA and CDR2 FQGNSA. The CDR3 DNA is TGTGCCAGCAGCTTCGTTGCCGGGACAGCGTACACCGGGGAGCTGTTTTTT. The encoded protein is CASSFVAGTAYTGELFF.

This clonotype was observed a few times. V usage is TRBV4-3 and J usage is TRBJ2-5; TRBD2 matches 9 bases. J gave up 3 bases and V 4 bases, and 3 bases lay outside the gene matches. The germline V gene encodes CDR1 LGHNA and CDR2 YSLEER. The CDR3 covers 14 residues. In DNA form, the CDR3 reads TGCGCCAGCAGCCCCAGCGGGGGGAAAGAGACCCAGTACTTC. This codes for CASSPSGGKETQYF.

This clonotype was picked up a small number of times. The chain has TRBV4-3 and TRBJ2-5; TRBD1 agrees at 11 bases. CDR1 is LGHNA, CDR2 YSLEER, per germline. Trimming removed 4 bases from V and 9 bases from J; junction bases left unmatched: 4. CDR3 length: 13 amino acids. The CDR3 spells CASSPGGQGAQYF. The CDR3 bases are TGCGCCAGCAGCCCAGGGGGACAGGGGGCCCAGTACTTC.

This clonotype was detected a few times. CDR3 sequence reads: CASSLSGRPSYGYTF. CDR3 DNA sequence: TGTGCCAGCAGTTTATCGGGCAGGCCCTCCTATGGCTACACCTTC. The chain recombines TRBV27 with TRBJ1-2; D is uncertain. Germline CDR1 is MNHEY and CDR2 is SMNVEV (reference sequence). V lost 0 bases to trimming and J lost 4 bases, with 12 bases between them. The CDR3 is made up of 15 amino acids.

This clonotype was counted only a few times. V gene TRBV11-3 combines with J gene TRBJ2-1; 8 bases align to TRBD2. V trimming: 5 bases; J trimming: 4 bases; junction bases outside the gene matches: 10. Germline loops: CDR1 SGHNT, CDR2 YENEEA. The CDR3 extends over 16 amino acids. CDR3 DNA sequence: TGTGCCAGCAGCCGAACCGGGACTAGGTCTTACAATGAGCAGTTCTTC. Protein product: CASSRTGTRSYNEQFF.

The CDR3 region is CASALAVSSYEQYF. For the CDR3, the DNA is TGTGCCAGCGCCTTAGCGGTTAGCTCCTACGAGCAGTACTTC. The chain has TRBV7-2 and TRBJ2-7; D perhaps matches TRBD2 (6 bases). Germline V gene data show CDR1 as SGHTA and CDR2 as FQGNSA. The CDR3 consists of 14 residues. With 8 bases removed from V and 0 bases from J, the gap between germline ends came to 14 bases.

This clonotype occurred a few times. This rearrangement joins TRBV5-5 to TRBJ2-1, with TRBD1 matching 7 bases. The CDR3 runs to 13 residues. Per germline, CDR1 SGHKS and CDR2 YYEKEE (reference sequence). V lost 2 bases to trimming and J lost 5 bases; unmatched junction nucleotides: 1. Here the CDR3 DNA reads TGTGCCAGCAGCTTCGGGACAGACAATGAGCAGTTCTTC. Its translation: CASSFGTDNEQFF.

The chain recombines TRBV12-3 or TRBV12-4 with TRBJ2-1, with D possibly matching TRBD2 (5 bases). The ends were cut back, 5 bases at V and 15 bases at J, with 17 bases in the middle. The CDR3 loop spans 12 amino acids. In DNA form, the CDR3 reads TGTGCCAGCAGTCGCGAGGGTATTAGTCGGTTCTTC. Amino acids: CASSREGISRFF.

The sample holds a few counts of this clonotype. The V gene is TRBV10-3, the J gene TRBJ1-2; D uncertain. Trimming pared 0 bases from V and 4 bases from J, leaving 9 bases between. The CDR3 is 14 residues long. The germline V gene has CDR1 ENHRY and CDR2 SYGVKD. Here the CDR3 reads CAISESSSAYGYTF. The CDR3 nucleotides are TGTGCCATCAGTGAGTCGAGCAGCGCCTATGGCTACACCTTC.

The chain carries TRBV29-1 and TRBJ2-5, with D possibly matching TRBD2 (5 bases). The CDR3 is 12 residues long. Germline loops: CDR1 SQVTM, CDR2 ANQGSEA. Trimming took off 7 bases at V and 0 bases at J, with 9 bases between the two ends. The CDR3 DNA is TGCAGCGGTAGGGAGTACCAAGAGACCCAGTACTTC. Translated, it gives CSGREYQETQYF.

J is TRBJ1-4 and V is TRBV25-1; TRBD1 is a possible D gene (6 bases). V was trimmed by 3 bases and J by 5 bases, leaving 13 bases between them. This CDR3 region has 15 residues. The germline V gene encodes CDR1 MGHDK and CDR2 SYGVNS. CDR3 DNA sequence: TGTGCCAGCAGTGATGAGTGGACAGTAAATGAAAAACTGTTTTTT. It translates to CASSDEWTVNEKLFF. Variable domain in full (rest from reference TRBV25-1 and TRBJ1-4): EADIYQTPRYLVIGTGKKITLECSQTMGHDKMYWYQQDPGMELHLIHYSYGVNSTEKGDLSSESTVSRIRTEHFPLTLESARPSHTSQYLCASSDEWTVNEKLFFGSGTQLSVL.